This TCR beta chain was identified in a study of cytomegalovirus exposure and HLA in healthy donors. A multiplex PCR was run with 60 Vbeta primers and 13 Jbeta primers. Assay: immunoSEQ multiplex PCR; the TCRdb copy retains only in-frame clones and omits some. The data show some 200,000 clones, with 79% seen just once and 1.5% held by the top ten. Trimming left V 5 bases short and J 4 bases short, with 17 bases between. This CDR3 region has 15 residues. Germline CDR1 reads LNHDA; CDR2 reads SQIVND (reference sequence). About this clone: Its matching antigen is unknown.

Study-wide findings and caveats: Presence/absence analyses assumed roughly uniform sequencing depth across donors, which may not hold. A later look showed TCR association rates differing by HLA locus, highest for DRB1 and lowest for HLA-C.

The sequenced material came from PBMCs. This clonotype was obtained from a girl aged 5 to 17 in good health and CMV-seropositive. The rearrangement joins TRBV19 to TRBJ1-2; a weak D match, TRBD1 (6 bases). In DNA form, the CDR3 reads TGTGCCAGTAGTGAGGCGGGGGCAGGGGTCTATGGCTACACCTTC. This encodes CASSEAGAGVYGYTF.